These 11 T cell receptor beta chains were all obtained from the same sample, sequenced in a study of blood T cell repertoires in COVID-19. The method was immunoSEQ multiplex PCR; TCRdb's version includes in-frame clones alone and lacks a portion of them. The data contain some 400,000 clones, around 87% of them singletons. Input material: peripheral blood. These receptors were obtained from a woman aged 60-70 years with COVID-19, enrolled during active disease.

This chain links TRBV6-1 with TRBJ1-3; weak D call: TRBD1 (6 bases). The CDR3 consists of 17 residues. CDR1 MNHNS and CDR2 SASEGT come from the germline V gene. Trimming took off 2 bases at V and 0 bases at J, with 14 bases between the two ends. For the CDR3, the DNA is TGTGCCAGCAGTGAATATCTGACAGGAATCTCTGGAAACACCATATATTTT. Encoded protein: CASSEYLTGISGNTIYF.

The chain is built from TRBV28 and TRBJ2-3; D gene ambiguous. Germline lookup yields CDR1 MDHEN and CDR2 SYDVKM. This CDR3 region has 13 residues. Deletions cut 2 bases from V and 4 bases from J, with 7 bases between. The CDR3 coding sequence is TGTGCCAGCAGTTTAATAAATCCAGATACGCAGTATTTT. This codes for CASSLINPDTQYF.

V gene TRBV6-5 combines with J gene TRBJ1-3; 9 bases are a match to TRBD1. In germline, CDR1 is MNHEY, CDR2 SVGAGI. V dropped 5 bases and J dropped 7; count of bases not matched to a gene: 9. The CDR3 is 15 amino acids. CDR3 nucleotide sequence: TGTGCCAGCAGTAGCCGGGACAGGGTAACGAACACCATATATTTT. It codes for CASSSRDRVTNTIYF.

A single count supports this clone. The rearrangement links TRBV7-3 to TRBJ2-2; 8 nucleotides line up with TRBD1. The length of the CDR3 is 16 residues. The junction had 5 bases not matched to a gene; V was cut back by 1 base and J by 4 bases. Per germline, CDR1 SGHTA and CDR2 FQGTGA. CDR3 bases: TGTGCCAGCAGCTTAAGGCGGACAGGGAGCACCGGGGAGCTGTTTTTT. It codes for CASSLRRTGSTGELFF.

The chain couples TRBV6-5 to TRBJ2-7, with 8 bases lining up with TRBD1. Losses at the gene ends were 0 bases for V and 2 bases for J; bases not matched to a gene: 3. CDR1 MNHEY and CDR2 SVGAGI come from the germline V gene. CDR3 length: 15 residues. CDR3 nucleotides: TGTGCCAGCAGTTACTCTTCGGACAGGGCCTACGAGCAGTACTTC. It translates to CASSYSSDRAYEQYF.

This clone was observed a single time. The chain has TRBV30 and TRBJ1-2, with a weak D call TRBD1 (5 bases). With 1 base removed from V and 4 bases from J, the gap between germline ends came to 7 bases. CDR1 is GTSNPN, CDR2 SVGIG, per germline (reference sequence). The CDR3 sequence is 12 residues long. The CDR3 DNA reads TGTGCCTGGAGTGCAGGGATCTATGGCTACACCTTC. It specifies CAWSAGIYGYTF.

V and J are TRBV2 and TRBJ2-3; D uncertain. Trimming removed 0 bases from V and 0 bases from J, with 10 bases in between. The CDR3 consists of 16 residues. Germline CDR1 reads SNHLY; CDR2 reads FYNNEI. CDR3 region: CASSEAAAASTDTQYF. The CDR3 DNA reads TGTGCCAGCAGTGAAGCGGCGGCGGCCAGCACAGATACGCAGTATTTT.

This clone was detected a few times. The chain recombines TRBV27 with TRBJ1-1; no definite D call. CDR1 and CDR2 (germline): MNHEY, SMNVEV (reference sequence). Deletions cut 6 bases from V and 3 bases from J, with 14 bases between. The CDR3 is 14 amino acids. The CDR3 nucleotides are TGTGCCAGCAGGGTGGAGCGGAGGGACACTGAAGCTTTCTTT. This gives the protein CASRVERRDTEAFF.

In regard to this clone: Other DNA sequences in the sample encode the same CDR3. The chain recombines TRBV5-4 with TRBJ2-7; the D gene is possibly TRBD1 (6 bases). V was trimmed by 3 bases and J by 3 bases, leaving 10 bases between them. CDR1 and CDR2 from the germline V gene are SGHNT and YYREEE (reference sequence). The CDR3 consists of 13 residues. The CDR3 reads CASSSGQSYEQYF. The DNA of the CDR3 is TGTGCCAGCAGCTCTGGACAGAGCTACGAGCAGTACTTC. The full variable domain, with the rest looked up from reference TRBV5-4 and TRBJ2-7, is ETGVTQSPTHLIKTRGQQVTLRCSSQSGHNTVSWYQQALGQGPQFIFQYYREEENGRGNFPPRFSGLQFPNYSSELNVNALELDDSALYLCASSSGQSYEQYFGPGTRLTVT.

This clone was counted only a few times. CDR3 coding DNA: TGTGCCAGCAGCTCAGGGGGCACTGAAGCTTTCTTT. This encodes CASSSGGTEAFF. The chain employs TRBV9 and TRBJ1-1, with 7 positions matching TRBD1. J gave up 4 bases and V 4 bases, and 1 base lay outside the gene matches. The CDR3 runs 12 residues. The germline V gene encodes CDR1 SGDLS and CDR2 YYNGEE.

This chain links TRBV5-4 with TRBJ1-3, with TRBD1 identical over 8 bases. The germline V gene encodes CDR1 SGHNT and CDR2 YYREEE (reference sequence). The CDR3 has 16 residues. The ends lost 2 bases at V and 5 bases at J; junction bases unmatched: 9. The DNA for the CDR3 is TGTGCCAGCAGCTTCGGAGCGACAGGGGCGAGAAACACCATATATTTT. It codes for CASSFGATGARNTIYF.